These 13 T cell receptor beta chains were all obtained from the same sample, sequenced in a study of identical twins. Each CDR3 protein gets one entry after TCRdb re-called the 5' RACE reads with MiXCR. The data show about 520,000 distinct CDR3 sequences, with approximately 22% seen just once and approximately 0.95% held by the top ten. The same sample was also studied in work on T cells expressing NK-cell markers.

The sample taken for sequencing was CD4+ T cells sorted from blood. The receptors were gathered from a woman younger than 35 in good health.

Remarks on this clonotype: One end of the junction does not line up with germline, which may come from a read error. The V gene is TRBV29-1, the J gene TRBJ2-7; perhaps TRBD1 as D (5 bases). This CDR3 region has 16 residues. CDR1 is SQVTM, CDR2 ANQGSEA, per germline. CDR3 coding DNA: TGCAGCGCCACTCTATCCAGGGCATCCGGGTCAACCTACGAGCACTTC. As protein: CSATLSRASGSTYEHF.

The CDR3 region has the DNA TGTGCCAGCAGTTCGCTCAGCCCTAAAAACATTCAGTACTTC. It yields the protein CASSSLSPKNIQYF. This chain connects TRBV6-5 to TRBJ2-4; D gene uncertain. CDR1 MNHEY and CDR2 SVGAGI come from the germline V gene. The V gene lost 4 bases and the J gene lost 4 bases, with 11 bases spanning the gap. CDR3 length: 14 residues.

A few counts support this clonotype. CDR3 sequence: CSAGWYQETQYF. The CDR3 DNA is TGCAGTGCTGGCTGGTACCAAGAGACCCAGTACTTC. The chain recombines TRBV20-1 with TRBJ2-5; D gene ambiguous. Germline V gives CDR1 DFQATT, CDR2 SNEGSKA (reference sequence). CDR3 size: 12 residues. V gave up 5 bases and J gave up 0 bases, with 7 bases separating them.

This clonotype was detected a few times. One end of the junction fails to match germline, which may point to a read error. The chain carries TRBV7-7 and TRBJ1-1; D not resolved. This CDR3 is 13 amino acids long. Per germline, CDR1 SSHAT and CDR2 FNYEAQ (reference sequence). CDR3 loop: CASSQDANTEAFF. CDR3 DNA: TGTGCTAGCAGCCAGGACGCGAACACTGAAGCTTTCTTT. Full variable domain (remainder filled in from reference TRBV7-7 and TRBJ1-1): GAGVSQSPRYKVTKRGQDVTLRCDPISSHATLYWYQQALGQGPEFLTYFNYEAQPDKSGLPSDRFSAERPEGSISTLTIQRTEQRDSAMYRCASSQDANTEAFFGQGTRLTVV.

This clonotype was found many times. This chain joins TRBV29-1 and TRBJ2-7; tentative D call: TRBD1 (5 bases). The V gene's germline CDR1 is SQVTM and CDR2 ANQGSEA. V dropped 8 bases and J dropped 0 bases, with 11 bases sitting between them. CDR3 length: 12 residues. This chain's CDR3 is CSPEDNSYEQYF. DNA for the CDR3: TGCAGCCCTGAGGACAACTCCTACGAGCAGTACTTC.

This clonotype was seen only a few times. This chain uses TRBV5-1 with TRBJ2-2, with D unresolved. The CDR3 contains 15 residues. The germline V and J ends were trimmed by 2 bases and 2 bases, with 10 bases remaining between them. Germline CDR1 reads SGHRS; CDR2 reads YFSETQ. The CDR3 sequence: CASSFGDENTGELFF. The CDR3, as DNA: TGCGCCAGCAGCTTTGGGGATGAAAACACCGGGGAGCTGTTTTTT.

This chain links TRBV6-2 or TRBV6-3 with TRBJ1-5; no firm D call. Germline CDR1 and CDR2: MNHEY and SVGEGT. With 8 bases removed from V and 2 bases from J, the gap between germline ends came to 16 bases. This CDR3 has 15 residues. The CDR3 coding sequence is TGTGCCAGCCAATCGAATGGGAGAGGCAATCAGCCCCAGCATTTT. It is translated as CASQSNGRGNQPQHF.

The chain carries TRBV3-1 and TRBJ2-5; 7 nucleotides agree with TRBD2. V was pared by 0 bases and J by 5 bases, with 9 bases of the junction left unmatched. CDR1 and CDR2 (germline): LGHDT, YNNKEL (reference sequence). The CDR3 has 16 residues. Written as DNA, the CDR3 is TGTGCCAGCAGCCAAGACACTACTAGGGGAGGGGAGACCCAGTACTTC. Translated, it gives CASSQDTTRGGETQYF.

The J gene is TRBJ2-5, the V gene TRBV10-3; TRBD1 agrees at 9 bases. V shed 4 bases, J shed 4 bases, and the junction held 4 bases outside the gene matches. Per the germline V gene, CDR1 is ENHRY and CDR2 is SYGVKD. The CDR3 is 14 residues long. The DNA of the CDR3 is TGTGCCATCAGTGGGGGACAGGGAGGAGAGACCCAGTACTTC. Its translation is CAISGGQGGETQYF.

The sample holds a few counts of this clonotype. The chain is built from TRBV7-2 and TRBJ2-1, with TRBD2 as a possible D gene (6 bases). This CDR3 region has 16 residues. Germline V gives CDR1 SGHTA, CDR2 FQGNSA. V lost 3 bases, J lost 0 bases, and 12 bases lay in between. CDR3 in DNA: TGTGCCAGCAGCTTGTTTGGCGGGGACTCCTACAATGAGCAGTTCTTC. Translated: CASSLFGGDSYNEQFF.

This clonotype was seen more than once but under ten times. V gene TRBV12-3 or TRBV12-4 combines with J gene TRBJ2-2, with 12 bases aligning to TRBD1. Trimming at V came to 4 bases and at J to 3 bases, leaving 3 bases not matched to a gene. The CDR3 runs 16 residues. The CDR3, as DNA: TGTGCCAGCAGTTCCCGGGACAGGGGGCACACCGGGGAGCTGTTTTTT. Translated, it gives CASSSRDRGHTGELFF.

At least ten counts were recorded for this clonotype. The CDR3 DNA follows: TGCAGTGCTAGACCTGCTAGCGGGAGAAAATACAATGAGCAGTTCTTC. Protein: CSARPASGRKYNEQFF. V usage is TRBV20-1 and J usage is TRBJ2-1, with TRBD2 matching 10 bases. The germline V gene has CDR1 DFQATT and CDR2 SNEGSKA (reference sequence). Germline trimming cut 2 bases from V and 4 bases from J; bases unmatched to any gene: 8. The CDR3 has 16 amino acids.

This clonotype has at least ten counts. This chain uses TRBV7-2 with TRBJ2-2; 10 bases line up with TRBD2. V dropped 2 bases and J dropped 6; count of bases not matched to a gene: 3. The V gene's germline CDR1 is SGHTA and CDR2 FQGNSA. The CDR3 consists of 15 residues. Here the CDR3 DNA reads TGTGCCAGCAGCTTATCGCTAGCGGGAGCCGGGGAGCTGTTTTTT. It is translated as CASSLSLAGAGELFF.